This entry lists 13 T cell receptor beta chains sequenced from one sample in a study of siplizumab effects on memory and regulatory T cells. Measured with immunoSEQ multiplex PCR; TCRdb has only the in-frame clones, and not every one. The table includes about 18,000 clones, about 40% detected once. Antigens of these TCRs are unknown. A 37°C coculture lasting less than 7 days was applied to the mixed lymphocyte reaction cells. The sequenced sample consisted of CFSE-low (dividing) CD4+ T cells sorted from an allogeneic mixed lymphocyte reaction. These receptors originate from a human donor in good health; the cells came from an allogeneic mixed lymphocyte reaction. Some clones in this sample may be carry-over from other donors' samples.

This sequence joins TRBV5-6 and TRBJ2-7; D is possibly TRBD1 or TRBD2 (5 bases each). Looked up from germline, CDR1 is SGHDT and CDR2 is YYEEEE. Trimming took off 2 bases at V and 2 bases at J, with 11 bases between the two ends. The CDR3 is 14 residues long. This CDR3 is CASSFAGSPYEQYF. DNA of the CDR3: TGTGCCAGCAGCTTTGCAGGGAGTCCCTACGAGCAGTACTTC.

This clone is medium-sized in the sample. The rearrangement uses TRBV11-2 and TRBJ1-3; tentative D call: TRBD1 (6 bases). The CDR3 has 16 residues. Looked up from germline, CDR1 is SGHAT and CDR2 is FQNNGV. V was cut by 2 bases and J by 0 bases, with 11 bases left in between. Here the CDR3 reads CASSLFGTLSGNTIYF. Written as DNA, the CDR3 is TGTGCCAGCAGCTTATTCGGGACACTCTCTGGAAACACCATATATTTT.

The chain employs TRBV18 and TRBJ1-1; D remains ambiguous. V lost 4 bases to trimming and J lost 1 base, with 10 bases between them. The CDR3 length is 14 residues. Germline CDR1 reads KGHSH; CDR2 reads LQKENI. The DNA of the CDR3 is TGTGCCAGCTCACTGCTAGACGGGAACACTGAAGCTTTCTTT. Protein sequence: CASSLLDGNTEAFF.

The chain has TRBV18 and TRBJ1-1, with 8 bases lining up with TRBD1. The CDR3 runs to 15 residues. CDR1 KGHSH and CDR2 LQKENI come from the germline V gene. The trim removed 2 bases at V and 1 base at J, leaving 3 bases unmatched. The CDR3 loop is CASSPARGRNTEAFF. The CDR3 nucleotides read TGTGCCAGCTCACCAGCCAGGGGGCGGAACACTGAAGCTTTCTTT.

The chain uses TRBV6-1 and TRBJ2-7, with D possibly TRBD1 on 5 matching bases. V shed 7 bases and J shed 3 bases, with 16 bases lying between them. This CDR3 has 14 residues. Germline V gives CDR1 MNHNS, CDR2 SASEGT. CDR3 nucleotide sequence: TGTGCCAGCATTCTGACAGATACCCTCTACGAGCAGTACTTC. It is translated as CASILTDTLYEQYF.

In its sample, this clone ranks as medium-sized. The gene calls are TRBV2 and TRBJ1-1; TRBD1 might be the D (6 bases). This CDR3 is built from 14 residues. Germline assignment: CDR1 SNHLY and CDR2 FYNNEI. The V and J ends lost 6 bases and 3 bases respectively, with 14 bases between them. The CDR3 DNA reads TGTGCCAGCAGGGAAACGCAGGGGTACACTGAAGCTTTCTTT. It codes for CASRETQGYTEAFF.

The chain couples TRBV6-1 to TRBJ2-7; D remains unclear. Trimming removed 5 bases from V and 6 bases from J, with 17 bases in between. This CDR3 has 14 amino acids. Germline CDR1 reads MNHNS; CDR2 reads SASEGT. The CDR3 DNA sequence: TGTGCCAGCAGTATCCTAATTTGGGTCGGCGAGCAGTACTTC. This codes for CASSILIWVGEQYF.

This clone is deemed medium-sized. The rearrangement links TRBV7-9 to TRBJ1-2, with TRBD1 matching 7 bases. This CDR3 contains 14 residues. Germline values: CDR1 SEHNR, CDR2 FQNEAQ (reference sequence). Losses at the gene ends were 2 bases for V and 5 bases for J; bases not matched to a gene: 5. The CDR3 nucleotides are TGTGCCAGCAGCTTAATTCAGGGGGTTTATGGCTACACCTTC. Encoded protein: CASSLIQGVYGYTF.

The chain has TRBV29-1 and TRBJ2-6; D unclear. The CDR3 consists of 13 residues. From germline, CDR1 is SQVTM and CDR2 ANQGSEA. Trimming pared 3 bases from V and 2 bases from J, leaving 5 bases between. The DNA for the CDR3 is TGCAGCGTTGACCTTACTGGGGCCAACGTCCTGACTTTC. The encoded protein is CSVDLTGANVLTF.

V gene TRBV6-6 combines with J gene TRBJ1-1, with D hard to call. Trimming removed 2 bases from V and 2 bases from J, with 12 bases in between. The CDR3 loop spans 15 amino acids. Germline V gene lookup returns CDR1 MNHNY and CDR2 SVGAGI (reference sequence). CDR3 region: CASSYPRGINTEAFF. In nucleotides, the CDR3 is TGTGCCAGCAGTTACCCCAGAGGGATTAACACTGAAGCTTTCTTT.

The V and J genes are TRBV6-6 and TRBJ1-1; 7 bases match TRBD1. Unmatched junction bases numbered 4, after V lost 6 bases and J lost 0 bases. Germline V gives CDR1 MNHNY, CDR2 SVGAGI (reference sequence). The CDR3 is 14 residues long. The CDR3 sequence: CASSWDSMNTEAFF. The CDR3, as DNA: TGTGCCAGCAGCTGGGACAGCATGAACACTGAAGCTTTCTTT.

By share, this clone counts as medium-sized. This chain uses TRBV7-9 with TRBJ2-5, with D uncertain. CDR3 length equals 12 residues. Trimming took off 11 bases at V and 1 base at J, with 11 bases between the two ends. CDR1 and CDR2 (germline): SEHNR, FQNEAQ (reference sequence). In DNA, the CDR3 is TGTGCCGGCCGACGACTCCAAGAGACCCAGTACTTC. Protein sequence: CAGRRLQETQYF.

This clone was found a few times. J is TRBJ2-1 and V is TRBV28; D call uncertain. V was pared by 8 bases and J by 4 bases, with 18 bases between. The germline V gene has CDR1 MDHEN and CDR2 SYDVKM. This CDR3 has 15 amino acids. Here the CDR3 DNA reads TGTGCCAGCGGATTTCGTTTCGGGCTGTACAATGAGCAGTTCTTC. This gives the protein CASGFRFGLYNEQFF.